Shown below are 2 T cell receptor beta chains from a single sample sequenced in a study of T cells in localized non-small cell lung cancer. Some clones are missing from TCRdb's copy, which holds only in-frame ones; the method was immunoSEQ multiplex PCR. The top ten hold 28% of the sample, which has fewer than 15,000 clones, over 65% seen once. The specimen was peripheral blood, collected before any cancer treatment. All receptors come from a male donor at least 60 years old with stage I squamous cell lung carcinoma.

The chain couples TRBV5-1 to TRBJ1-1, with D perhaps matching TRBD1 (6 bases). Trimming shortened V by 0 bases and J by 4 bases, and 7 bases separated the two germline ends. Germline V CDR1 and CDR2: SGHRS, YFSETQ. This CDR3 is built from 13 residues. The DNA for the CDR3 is TGCGCCAGCAGCTTGGAAGGGGGCACTGAAGCTTTCTTT. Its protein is CASSLEGGTEAFF.

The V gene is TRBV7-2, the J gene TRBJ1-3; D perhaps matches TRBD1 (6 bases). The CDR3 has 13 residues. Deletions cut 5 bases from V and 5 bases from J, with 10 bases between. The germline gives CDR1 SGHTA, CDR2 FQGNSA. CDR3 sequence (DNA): TGTGCCAGCAGCCTCGGACAGAGAAACACCATATATTTT. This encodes CASSLGQRNTIYF.